The rows below give T cell receptor beta chains drawn from one sample of a study of blood T cell repertoires in COVID-19. Assay: immunoSEQ multiplex PCR; the TCRdb copy retains only in-frame clones and omits some. The sample has about 130,000 clones, approximately 85% seen once. The material sequenced was peripheral blood. These receptors originate from a woman of 80 years or more with acute or convalescent COVID-19. CDR3s include the opening cysteine and the closing phenylalanine or tryptophan. The D gene is left open where the match is weak. Some rows mark clone size as missing; the rest say once, few, many or name a class of expanded clone.

NA,NA,TRBJ2-3,TRBV18,TGTGCCAGCTCACCACCGGCGCAGGGGACAGATACGCAGTATTTT,CASSPPAQGTDTQYF
NA,NA,TRBJ2-1,TRBV7-9,TGTGCCAGCAGCACAAGGGGACACTACTCCTACAATGAGCAGTTCTTC,CASSTRGHYSYNEQFF
NA,NA,TRBJ2-1,TRBV28,TGTGCCAGCAGTTTACAAAAAACAGTGGTGGTATACAATGAGCAGTTCTTC,CASSLQKTVVVYNEQFF
NA,NA,TRBJ1-1,TRBV11-2,TGTGCCAGCAGCTTAGACAGGTTGAGCACTGAAGCTTTCTTT,CASSLDRLSTEAFF
NA,NA,TRBJ2-5,TRBV7-2,TGTGCCAGCAGCATGAGGGACTTCCTAGGGACCCAGTACTTC,CASSMRDFLGTQYF
NA,TRBD1,TRBJ1-1,TRBV4-3,TGCGCCAGCAGCATAGGACAGGGCCACACTGAAGCTTTCTTT,CASSIGQGHTEAFF
once,NA,TRBJ1-5,TRBV19,TGTGCCAGTAGGTCCGGTAGTGTTCAGCCCCAGCATTTT,CASRSGSVQPQHF
NA,NA,TRBJ1-4,TRBV6-5,TGTGCCAGCAGTACCTATGGGGGGGGTAAAAAACTGTTTTTT,CASSTYGGGKKLFF
NA,NA,TRBJ1-1,TRBV2,TGTGCCAGCAGTGAAGGGGGCAACACTGAAGCTTTCTTT,CASSEGGNTEAFF
NA,TRBD2,TRBJ2-7,TRBV9,TGTGCCAGCAGCGTAGGGCTAGCGGGGGCAACCTACGAGCAGTACTTC,CASSVGLAGATYEQYF
NA,TRBD2,TRBJ2-7,TRBV4-3,TGCGCCAGCAGCCAAGACGCGGGGGGTACGTCCTACGAGCAGTACTTC,CASSQDAGGTSYEQYF
NA,NA,TRBJ2-2,TRBV5-1,TGCGCCAGCAGCAGGGGACAGAACACCGGGGAGCTGTTTTTT,CASSRGQNTGELFF
NA,NA,TRBJ2-1,TRBV5-4,TGTGCCAGCAGCTTGGCAGGGGAGTGGAGCAATGAGCAGTTCTTC,CASSLAGEWSNEQFF
once,NA,TRBJ1-5,TRBV6-1,TGTGCCAGCAGTGAATTGGCGCGGCAGCCCCAGCATTTT,CASSELARQPQHF
NA,NA,TRBJ1-2,TRBV9,TGTGCCAGCAGCGTCAATAACTATGGCTACACCTTC,CASSVNNYGYTF
NA,NA,TRBJ2-2,TRBV21-1,TGTGCCAAGCCTCAGGGGACCGGGGAGCTGTTTTTT,CAKPQGTGELFF
NA,NA,TRBJ1-1,TRBV7-2,TGTGCCAGCAGCTTATACAAGGCGCGGGGCACTGAAGCTTTCTTT,CASSLYKARGTEAFF
NA,NA,TRBJ1-2,TRBV9,TGTGCCAGCAGCGCCCCCGCACGGGGTGACTATGGCTACACCTTC,CASSAPARGDYGYTF
NA,NA,TRBJ2-1,TRBV7-3,TGTGCCAGCAGCTCGACAGGAACCTACAATGAGCAGTTCTTC,CASSSTGTYNEQFF
NA,NA,TRBJ1-5,TRBV29-1,TGCAGTCGTGGGTGGTCCAAACCCGCCAGGGGGCATTTT,CSRGWSKPARGHF
NA,TRBD1,TRBJ1-1,TRBV5-1,TGCGCCAGCAGCTTAACAGGGGACACTGAAGCTTTCTTT,CASSLTGDTEAFF
once,NA,TRBJ1-1,TRBV5-1,TGCGCCAGCAGCTTGGGTCTTGGCAGGGAGAACACTGAAGCTTTCTTT,CASSLGLGRENTEAFF
NA,NA,TRBJ2-7,TRBV12-3/TRBV12-4,TGTGCCAGCAGGGCCGGGGCCTACGAGCAGTACTTC,CASRAGAYEQYF